The T cell receptor (beta chain) described here comes from a study of prognosis after radiotherapy for stage I lung cancer. About the study: Enrolled patients comprised 14 to 15 with newly diagnosed primary stage I lung tumors and about 5 with oligometastatic NSCLC after surgical resection of the primary tumor. The tumor was squamous cell carcinoma for over 5 patients; for some 12, it was adenocarcinoma. General observations from the study: Counts of unique TCR clones fell following stereotactic body radiation therapy, median about 9,200 versus 6,500. In patients who developed distant metastases, Shannon entropy measured after stereotactic body radiation therapy was lower, and baseline Shannon entropy was not associated with metastases.

In the case of this clonotype: Antigen: not known.

Multiplex PCR in two rounds served to amplify TCR beta CDR3 from genomic DNA. First-round PCR amplification was performed with primers specific to each TRBV and TRBJ gene. One entry per CDR3 protein results from TCRdb running MiXCR on the multiplex PCR reads. The data hold around 27,000 distinct CDR3 sequences, with around 30% observed a single time. The CDR3 contains 16 residues. Per germline, CDR1 KGHDR and CDR2 SFDVKD. The ends lost 5 bases at V and 12 bases at J; junction bases unmatched: 14. The rearrangement uses TRBV24-1 and TRBJ2-1, with 11 bases lining up with TRBD2. The specimen was PBMCs, collected before or after stereotactic body radiation therapy (not recorded which). The receptor was derived from a donor over 45 with non-small cell lung cancer. CDR3 residues: CATSGPLAGEANWQFF. The CDR3 nucleotides are TGTGCCACCAGTGGGCCACTAGCGGGAGAGGCCAATTGGCAGTTCTTC.